The 24 T cell receptor beta chains in this list originate from one sample, sequenced in a study of Graves' ophthalmopathy and Graves' hyperthyroidism. Amplification from RNA transcripts yielded the TCR beta CDR3 regions. Scientists carried out first-round RT-PCR using HTBI primers and then a second-round multiplex PCR. TCRdb recomputed calls from the multiplex PCR reads with MiXCR, one row per CDR3 protein. Among 450,000 to 600,000 distinct CDR3 sequences listed, roughly 39% were seen once. Sequencing used peripheral blood or thyroid tissue (not recorded which). The receptors stem from an adult man with Graves' hyperthyroidism.

This clonotype has a count of ten or more. The chain joins TRBV20-1 to TRBJ1-1, with TRBD1 as a possible D gene (6 bases). Trimming took 3 bases from V and 1 from J, leaving 15 bases between them. Germline values: CDR1 DFQATT, CDR2 SNEGSKA (reference sequence). The CDR3 contains 15 residues. CDR3 in DNA: TGCAGTGCTAGGGGGGGGGCCGTCACGAACACTGAAGCTTTCTTT. Its translation: CSARGGAVTNTEAFF.

This clonotype turned up a few times. This sequence joins TRBV7-6 and TRBJ1-1; TRBD1 matches at 7 bases. CDR3 length equals 14 residues. Germline V CDR1 and CDR2: SGHVS, FNYEAQ. Trimming at V came to 6 bases and at J to 11 bases, leaving 15 bases not matched to a gene. CDR3 nucleotide sequence: TGTGCCAGCAGTCATATAACCCGGGACAGAGACGCTTTCTTT. Its translation: CASSHITRDRDAFF.

This sequence joins TRBV2 and TRBJ2-7, with TRBD2 matching over 7 bases. CDR1 and CDR2 (germline): SNHLY, FYNNEI. V shed 5 bases, J shed 0 bases, and the junction held 7 bases outside the gene matches. The CDR3 consists of 15 residues. This chain's CDR3 is CASSLKREGSYEQYF. The CDR3 DNA reads TGTGCCAGCAGTTTAAAGCGGGAAGGCTCCTACGAGCAGTACTTC.

As for this clonotype: A read error may account for a junction end that differs from germline. The chain combines TRBV24-1 with TRBJ2-5; TRBD1 aligns across 7 bases. Germline CDR1 reads KGHDR; CDR2 reads SFDVKD. The CDR3 has 14 amino acids. The DNA for the CDR3 is TGTGCCAGCAGTCCACAGGGGCCCCAAGAGACCCAGTACTTC. Protein: CASSPQGPQETQYF.

As for this clonotype: A much larger clone differs by one base, so this may be a read error. This chain connects TRBV7-9 to TRBJ1-2; D is undetermined. Germline CDR1 SEHNR, CDR2 FQNEAQ (reference sequence). V shed 5 bases and J shed 7 bases, with 20 bases lying between them. The CDR3 consists of 15 residues. The CDR3 nucleotides read TGTGCCAGCAGCCCCCCCGAGGGCAAGGTTATTGGCTACACCTTC. This codes for CASSPPEGKVIGYTF. The full variable domain, its missing parts supplied by reference TRBV7-9 and TRBJ1-2, is DTGVSQNPRHKITKRGQNVTFRCDPISEHNRLYWYRQTLGQGPEFLTYFQNEAQLEKSRLLSDRFSAERPKGSFSTLEIQRTEQGDSAMYLCASSPPEGKVIGYTFGSGTRLTVV.

The J gene is TRBJ1-3, the V gene TRBV9, with D unclear. CDR3 length: 15 amino acids. Deletions cut 0 bases from V and 6 bases from J, with 13 bases between. Germline values: CDR1 SGDLS, CDR2 YYNGEE. The CDR3 reads CASSVDGVIENTIYF. CDR3 in DNA: TGTGCCAGCAGCGTAGATGGGGTTATCGAAAACACCATATATTTT. The full variable domain, its missing parts supplied by reference TRBV9 and TRBJ1-3, is DSGVTQTPKHLITATGQRVTLRCSPRSGDLSVYWYQQSLDQGLQFLIQYYNGEERAKGNILERFSAQQFPDLHSELNLSSLELGDSALYFCASSVDGVIENTIYFGEGSWLTVV.

Many counts were recorded for this clonotype. V and J are TRBV2 and TRBJ2-2, with TRBD1 identical over 9 bases. This CDR3 comprises 18 residues. Germline assignment: CDR1 SNHLY and CDR2 FYNNEI. Trimming at V came to 3 bases and at J to 4 bases, leaving 12 bases not matched to a gene. The CDR3 DNA reads as TGTGCCAGCAGTGAGACCTTACCCGGGACAGGGCCCACCGGGGAGCTGTTTTTT. Protein: CASSETLPGTGPTGELFF.

V gene TRBV24-1 combines with J gene TRBJ2-3; maybe TRBD1 (6 bases). V lost 2 bases to trimming and J lost 0 bases, with 17 bases between them. The length of the CDR3 is 18 residues. Germline assignment: CDR1 KGHDR and CDR2 SFDVKD. CDR3 in amino acids: CATSDSRTASASTDTQYF. The CDR3 DNA sequence: TGTGCCACCAGTGATTCGAGGACAGCTTCGGCTAGCACAGATACGCAGTATTTT.

This clonotype was observed a few times. The chain links TRBV18 to TRBJ1-2; 8 nucleotides match TRBD1. After removal of 2 bases from V and 4 bases from J, the junction contained 6 bases not matched to a gene. The CDR3 runs 15 residues. The germline CDR1 and CDR2 sequences are KGHSH and LQKENI. DNA of the CDR3: TGTGCCAGCTCACCAGGCGCAGGGGGCGCCTATGGCTACACCTTC. Encoded protein: CASSPGAGGAYGYTF.

This clonotype was counted only a few times. This chain uses TRBV7-9 with TRBJ2-5; 15 bases line up with TRBD2. There are 15 residues in the CDR3. Germline V gene data show CDR1 as SEHNR and CDR2 as FQNEAQ (reference sequence). V lost 4 bases and J lost 5; bases outside the gene matches: 2. CDR3 nucleotides: TGTGCCAGCAGCTCTGGGACTAGCGGGGGGGAGACCCAGTACTTC. Residues: CASSSGTSGGETQYF.

In this sample, this clonotype turned up a few times. The gene calls are TRBV7-6 and TRBJ2-7, with a weak D call TRBD2 (5 bases). The J call may be incorrect, as the DNA end agrees better with TRBJ2-1. From germline, CDR1 is SGHVS and CDR2 FNYEAQ. The CDR3 is made up of 14 amino acids. DNA of the CDR3: TGTGCCAGCAGCTTATCTTCTGGAGGCAATGAGCAGTTCTTC. Translated: CASSLSSGGNEQFF.

The rearrangement uses TRBV2 and TRBJ1-2; tentative D call: TRBD1 (6 bases). The CDR3 extends over 17 amino acids. Germline CDR1 and CDR2: SNHLY and FYNNEI. V lost 6 bases and J 2 bases, leaving 22 bases between the germline ends. Here the CDR3 reads CASRGASRHEGNYGYTF. In DNA form, the CDR3 reads TGTGCCAGCAGGGGGGCCAGTCGACATGAAGGAAACTATGGCTACACCTTC.

This clonotype was detected many times. CDR3 nucleotide sequence: TGTGCCAGCAGCTTGGGTGGTTCTGGCTACACCTTC. This translates into CASSLGGSGYTF. This chain links TRBV12-3 or TRBV12-4 with TRBJ1-2; D call uncertain. Trimming pared 6 bases from V and 7 bases from J, leaving 12 bases between. The CDR3 is 12 residues long.

Regarding this clonotype: This may come from a read error, since a much larger clone is one base off. The gene calls are TRBV25-1 and TRBJ1-2; 11 positions agree with TRBD1. In germline, CDR1 is MGHDK, CDR2 SYGVNS. The CDR3 covers 15 residues. Trimming took 1 base from V and 4 from J; bases not matched to a gene: 2. The CDR3 region is CASSEFGTGGYGYTF. CDR3 bases: TGTGCCAGCAGTGAATTCGGGACAGGGGGCTATGGCTACACCTTC.

This clonotype occurred once. The chain couples TRBV7-8 to TRBJ1-2; no clear D. Germline CDR1 is SGHVS and CDR2 is FQNEAQ. V shed 0 bases and J shed 5 bases, with 13 bases lying between them. The CDR3 consists of 15 residues. The DNA for the CDR3 is TGTGCCAGCAGCTTAGCGCCAGGCCCCCGGTATGGCTACACCTTC. Translation: CASSLAPGPRYGYTF.

V is TRBV5-4 and J is TRBJ2-6, with a weak D call TRBD2 (6 bases). Between the trimmed V and J ends, which lost 4 bases and 4 bases, there was a span of 21 bases. The CDR3 spans 18 residues. The germline V gene encodes CDR1 SGHNT and CDR2 YYREEE (reference sequence). The CDR3, as DNA: TGTGCCAGCAGCCCACCCGCCTGGTGGGAGGCCGGGGCCAACGTCCTGACTTTC. This sequence encodes CASSPPAWWEAGANVLTF.

A note on this clonotype: Lacking the conserved final phenylalanine or tryptophan, this CDR3 likely reflects a read error. The J gene is TRBJ2-6, the V gene TRBV12-3 or TRBV12-4; D may be TRBD1 (5 bases). V lost 6 bases, J lost 0 bases, and 9 bases lay in between. The CDR3 runs 15 residues. CDR3 nucleotide sequence: TGTGCCAGCAGCCGAGACAGCTCTGGGGCCAACGTCCTGACTTCC. Translation gives CASSRDSSGANVLTS.

The V call is TRBV30, the J call TRBJ1-5; D gene ambiguous. This CDR3 contains 13 residues. The V and J ends lost 7 bases and 6 bases respectively, with 16 bases between them. CDR1 is GTSNPN, CDR2 SVGIG, per germline (reference sequence). Here the CDR3 reads CASAVRGGQPQHF. The DNA of the CDR3 is TGTGCCTCCGCGGTTCGGGGTGGTCAGCCCCAGCATTTT.

This clonotype has ten or more counts. The J gene is TRBJ1-1, the V gene TRBV20-1; D is ambiguous. V was clipped by 3 bases and J by 1 base, with 6 bases between them. CDR3 length: 12 residues. In germline, CDR1 is DFQATT, CDR2 SNEGSKA (reference sequence). CDR3 loop: CSASFWNTEAFF. CDR3 nucleotides: TGCAGTGCTAGTTTTTGGAACACTGAAGCTTTCTTT.

This clonotype was picked up many times. CDR3 amino acids: CASSLDGDYEQYF. The DNA for the CDR3 is TGTGCCAGCAGCTTGGACGGAGATTACGAGCAGTACTTC. The V call is TRBV7-2, the J call TRBJ2-7; no definite D call. Between the trimmed V and J ends, which lost 3 bases and 4 bases, there was a span of 10 bases. There are 13 residues in the CDR3. The germline V gene encodes CDR1 SGHTA and CDR2 FQGNSA.

In this sample, this clonotype turned up many times. The V and J genes are TRBV7-8 and TRBJ1-4; a possible D gene is TRBD1 (5 bases). Trimming took off 5 bases at V and 1 base at J, with 11 bases between the two ends. The CDR3 has 15 residues. CDR1 SGHVS and CDR2 FQNEAQ come from the germline V gene. CDR3 sequence (DNA): TGTGCCAGCAGCACCAGGGTGGGAACTAATGAAAAACTGTTTTTT. Its protein is CASSTRVGTNEKLFF.

In this sample, this clonotype turned up a few times. The gene calls are TRBV7-3 and TRBJ2-1; 10 bases agree with TRBD2. V was clipped by 5 bases and J by 3 bases; unmatched bases: 4. Germline V lookup: CDR1 SGHTA, CDR2 FQGTGA. The CDR3 is made up of 15 amino acids. CDR3 nucleotides: TGTGCCAGCAGCGGCGGACTAGCGGACTACAATGAGCAGTTCTTC. Its translation is CASSGGLADYNEQFF.

At least ten counts were recorded for this clonotype. The gene calls are TRBV19 and TRBJ1-2; no reliable D call. This CDR3 spans 12 amino acids. Germline V gene data show CDR1 as LNHDA and CDR2 as SQIVND (reference sequence). Between the trimmed V and J ends, which lost 2 bases and 3 bases, there was a span of 4 bases. As DNA, the CDR3 is TGTGCCAGTAGTATAAAGGACTATGGCTACACCTTC. Protein: CASSIKDYGYTF.

The rearrangement links TRBV20-1 to TRBJ2-5, with TRBD1 matching over 8 bases. Germline CDR1 DFQATT, CDR2 SNEGSKA (reference sequence). The CDR3 is 14 residues long. V was clipped by 7 bases and J by 2 bases; unmatched bases: 9. The CDR3 region is CSGARQGQQETQYF. CDR3 nucleotides: TGCAGTGGAGCCAGACAGGGGCAACAAGAGACCCAGTACTTC.